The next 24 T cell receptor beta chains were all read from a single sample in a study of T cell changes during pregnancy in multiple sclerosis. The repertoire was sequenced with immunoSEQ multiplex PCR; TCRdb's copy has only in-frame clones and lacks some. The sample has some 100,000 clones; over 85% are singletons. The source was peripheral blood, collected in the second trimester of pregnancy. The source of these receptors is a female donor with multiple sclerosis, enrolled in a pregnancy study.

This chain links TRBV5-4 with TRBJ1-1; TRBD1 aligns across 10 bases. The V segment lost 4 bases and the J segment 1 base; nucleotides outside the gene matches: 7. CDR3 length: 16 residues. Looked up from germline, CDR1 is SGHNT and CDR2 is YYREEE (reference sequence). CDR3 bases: TGTGCCAGCAGCAACCGGGACAGGGGCACGAACACTGAAGCTTTCTTT. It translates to CASSNRDRGTNTEAFF.

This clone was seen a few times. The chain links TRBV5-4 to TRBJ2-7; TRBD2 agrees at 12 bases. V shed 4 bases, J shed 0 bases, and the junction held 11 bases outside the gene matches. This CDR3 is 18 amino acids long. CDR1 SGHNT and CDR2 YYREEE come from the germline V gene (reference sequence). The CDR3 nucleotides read TGTGCCAGCAGCACAGCCGGGACTAGCGGGTACTACTCCTACGAGCAGTACTTC. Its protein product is CASSTAGTSGYYSYEQYF.

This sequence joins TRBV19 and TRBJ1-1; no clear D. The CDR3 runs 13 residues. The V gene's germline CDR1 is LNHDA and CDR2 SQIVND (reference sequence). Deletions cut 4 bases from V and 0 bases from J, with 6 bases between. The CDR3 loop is CASSTVLNTEAFF. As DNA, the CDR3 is TGTGCCAGTAGTACGGTCTTGAACACTGAAGCTTTCTTT.

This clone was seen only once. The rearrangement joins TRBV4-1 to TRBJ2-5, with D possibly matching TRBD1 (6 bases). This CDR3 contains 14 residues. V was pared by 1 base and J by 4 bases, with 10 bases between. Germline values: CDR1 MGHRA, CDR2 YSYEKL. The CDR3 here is CASSQVAGAETQYF. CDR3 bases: TGCGCCAGCAGCCAAGTGGCAGGGGCAGAGACCCAGTACTTC.

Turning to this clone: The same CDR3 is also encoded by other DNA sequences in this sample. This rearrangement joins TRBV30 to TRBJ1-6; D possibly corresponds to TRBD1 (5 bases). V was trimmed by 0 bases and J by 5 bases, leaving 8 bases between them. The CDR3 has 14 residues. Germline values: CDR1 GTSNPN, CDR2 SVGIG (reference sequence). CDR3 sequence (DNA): TGTGCCTGGAGTGTCGGGGGGGATAATTCACCCCTCCACTTT. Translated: CAWSVGGDNSPLHF.

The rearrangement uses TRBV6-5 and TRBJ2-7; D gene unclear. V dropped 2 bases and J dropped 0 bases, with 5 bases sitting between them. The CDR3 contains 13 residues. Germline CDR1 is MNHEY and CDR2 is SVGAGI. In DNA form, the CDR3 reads TGTGCCAGCAGTTACGATAGCTCCTACGAGCAGTACTTC. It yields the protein CASSYDSSYEQYF.

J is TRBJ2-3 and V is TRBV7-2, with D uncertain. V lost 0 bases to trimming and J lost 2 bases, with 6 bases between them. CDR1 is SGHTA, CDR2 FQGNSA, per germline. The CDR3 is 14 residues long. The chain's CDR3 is CASSLARNTDTQYF. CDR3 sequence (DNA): TGTGCCAGCAGCTTAGCGCGAAACACAGATACGCAGTATTTT.

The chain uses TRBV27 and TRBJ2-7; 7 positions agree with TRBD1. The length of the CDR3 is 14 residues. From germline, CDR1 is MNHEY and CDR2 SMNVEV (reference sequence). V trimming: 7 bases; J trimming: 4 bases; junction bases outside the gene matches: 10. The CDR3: CASMGVQGMYEQYF. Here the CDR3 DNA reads TGTGCCAGCATGGGGGTACAGGGGATGTACGAGCAGTACTTC.

CDR3 DNA sequence: TGTGCCAGCGGACGAGGGCAAAATTCACCCCTCCACTTT. Encoded protein: CASGRGQNSPLHF. The rearrangement links TRBV7-6 to TRBJ1-6; D gene ambiguous. Germline CDR1 reads SGHVS; CDR2 reads FNYEAQ. V shed 8 bases and J shed 7 bases, with 12 bases lying between them. The CDR3 extends over 13 amino acids.

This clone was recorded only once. CDR3 bases: TGTGCCAGCAGGCGACAGGGGAGCAACTATGGCTACACCTTC. It specifies CASRRQGSNYGYTF. J is TRBJ1-2 and V is TRBV27; 8 nucleotides agree with TRBD1. The CDR3 extends over 14 amino acids. Germline CDR1 MNHEY, CDR2 SMNVEV (reference sequence). The ends lost 6 bases at V and 2 bases at J; junction bases unmatched: 5.

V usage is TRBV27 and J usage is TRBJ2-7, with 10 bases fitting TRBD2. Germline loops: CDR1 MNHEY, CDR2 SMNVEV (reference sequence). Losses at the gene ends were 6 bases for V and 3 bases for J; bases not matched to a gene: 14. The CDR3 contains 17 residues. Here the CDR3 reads CASSLLSGGGYYYEQYF. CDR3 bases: TGTGCCAGCAGCCTTCTGAGCGGGGGGGGGTACTACTACGAGCAGTACTTC.

In DNA, the CDR3 is TGCAGCGTTTGGGGTCGGGAGGGGACTGGCTACACCTTC. As protein: CSVWGREGTGYTF. V is TRBV29-1 and J is TRBJ1-2, with D possibly TRBD1 on 5 matching bases. This CDR3 is 13 amino acids long. Germline CDR1 and CDR2: SQVTM and ANQGSEA. The V gene lost 5 bases and the J gene lost 7 bases, with 17 bases spanning the gap.

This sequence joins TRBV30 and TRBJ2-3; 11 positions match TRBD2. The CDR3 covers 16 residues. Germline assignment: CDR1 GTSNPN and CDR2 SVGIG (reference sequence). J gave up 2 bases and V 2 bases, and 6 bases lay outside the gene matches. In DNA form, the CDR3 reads TGTGCCTGGAGTTATGGACTAGCGGGTTTCACAGATACGCAGTATTTT. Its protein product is CAWSYGLAGFTDTQYF.

CDR3 amino acids: CASSQAGAGGNGGYTF. CDR3 nucleotides: TGTGCCAGCAGCCAAGCTGGGGCAGGGGGCAACGGTGGCTACACCTTC. The chain combines TRBV4-2 with TRBJ1-2, with 8 bases matching TRBD1. The CDR3 is made up of 16 amino acids. With 1 base clipped from V and 7 bases from J, the junction kept 11 bases outside the gene matches. Germline assignment: CDR1 LGHNA and CDR2 YNFKEQ.

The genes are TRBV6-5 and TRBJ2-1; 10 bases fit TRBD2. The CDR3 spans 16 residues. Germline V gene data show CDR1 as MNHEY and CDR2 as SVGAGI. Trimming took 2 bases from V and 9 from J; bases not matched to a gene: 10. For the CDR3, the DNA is TGTGCCAGCAGTTACGGGCTAGCGGGGGCCACCGGTGAGCAGTTCTTC. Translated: CASSYGLAGATGEQFF.

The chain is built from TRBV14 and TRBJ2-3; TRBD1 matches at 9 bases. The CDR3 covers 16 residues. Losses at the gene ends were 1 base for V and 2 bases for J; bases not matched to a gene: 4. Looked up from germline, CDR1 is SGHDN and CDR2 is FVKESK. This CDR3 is CASSQVGQGNTDTQYF. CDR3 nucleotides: TGTGCCAGCAGCCAAGTCGGACAGGGGAACACAGATACGCAGTATTTT.

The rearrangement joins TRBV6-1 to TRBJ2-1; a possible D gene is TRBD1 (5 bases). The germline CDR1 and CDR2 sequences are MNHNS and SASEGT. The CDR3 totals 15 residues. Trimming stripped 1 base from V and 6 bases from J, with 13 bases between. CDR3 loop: CASSEGGGPVNEQFF. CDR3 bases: TGTGCCAGCAGTGAAGGGGGCGGACCCGTCAATGAGCAGTTCTTC.

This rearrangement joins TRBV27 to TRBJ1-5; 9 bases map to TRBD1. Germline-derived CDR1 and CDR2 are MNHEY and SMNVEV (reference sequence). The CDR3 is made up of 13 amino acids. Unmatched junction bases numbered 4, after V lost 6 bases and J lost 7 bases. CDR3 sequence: CASSRDRDQPQHF. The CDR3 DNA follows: TGTGCCAGCAGCCGGGACAGGGACCAGCCCCAGCATTTT.

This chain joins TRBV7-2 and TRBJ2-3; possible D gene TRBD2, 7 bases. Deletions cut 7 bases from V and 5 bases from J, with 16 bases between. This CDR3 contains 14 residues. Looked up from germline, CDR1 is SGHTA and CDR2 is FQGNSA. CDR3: CASIRGGAEDTQYF. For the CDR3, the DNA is TGTGCCAGCATAAGGGGGGGGGCGGAAGATACGCAGTATTTT.

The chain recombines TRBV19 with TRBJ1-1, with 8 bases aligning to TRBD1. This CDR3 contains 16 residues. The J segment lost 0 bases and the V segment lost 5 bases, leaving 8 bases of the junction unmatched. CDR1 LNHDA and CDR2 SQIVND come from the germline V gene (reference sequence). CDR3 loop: CASSRTGFALNTEAFF. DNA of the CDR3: TGTGCCAGTAGTCGGACAGGGTTTGCGCTGAACACTGAAGCTTTCTTT.

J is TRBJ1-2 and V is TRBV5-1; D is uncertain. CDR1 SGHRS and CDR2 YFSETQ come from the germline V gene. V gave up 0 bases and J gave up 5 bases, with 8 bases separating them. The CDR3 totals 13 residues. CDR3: CASSLDREYGYTF. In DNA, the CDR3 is TGCGCCAGCAGCTTGGACAGAGAGTATGGCTACACCTTC.

The DNA of the CDR3 is TGTGCCAGCAGCTTATCTGTGAGCCTGAACCTCGAGCAGTACTTC. Residues: CASSLSVSLNLEQYF. The V call is TRBV13, the J call TRBJ2-7; D not resolved. This CDR3 has 15 residues. Germline V gene data show CDR1 as PRHDT and CDR2 as FYEKMQ (reference sequence). V was clipped by 2 bases and J by 6 bases, with 17 bases between them.

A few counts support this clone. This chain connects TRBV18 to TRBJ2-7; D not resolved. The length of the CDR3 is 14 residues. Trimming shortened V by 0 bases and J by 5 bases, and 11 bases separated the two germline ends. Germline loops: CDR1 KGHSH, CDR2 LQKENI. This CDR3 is CASSPPSVVDEQYF. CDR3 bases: TGTGCCAGCTCACCACCTTCGGTTGTGGACGAGCAGTACTTC.

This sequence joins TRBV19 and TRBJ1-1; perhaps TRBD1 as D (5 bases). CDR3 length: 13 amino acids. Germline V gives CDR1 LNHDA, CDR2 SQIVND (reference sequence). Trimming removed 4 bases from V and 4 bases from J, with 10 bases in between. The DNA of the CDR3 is TGTGCCAGTAGTACCCAGGGCGTCACTGAAGCTTTCTTT. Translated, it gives CASSTQGVTEAFF.